The 17 T cell receptor beta chains below were found in one sample sequenced in a study of identical twins. TCRdb fed the 5' RACE reads into MiXCR, producing one record per CDR3 protein. The data contain about 790,000 distinct CDR3 sequences, approximately 18% of them singletons. This sample was also put to use in a study of T cells expressing NK-cell markers.

Source material: PBMCs. The receptor source for this set is a woman aged 18 to 35 in good health.

The rearrangement uses TRBV6-1 and TRBJ2-7, with D possibly matching TRBD1 (6 bases). From germline, CDR1 is MNHNS and CDR2 SASEGT. Deletions cut 7 bases from V and 2 bases from J, with 12 bases between. The CDR3 runs 13 residues. CDR3 amino acids: CASTEQGAYEQYF. In DNA, the CDR3 is TGTGCCAGCACCGAACAGGGTGCCTACGAGCAGTACTTC.

In its sample, this clonotype was seen a few times. This sequence joins TRBV7-9 and TRBJ1-2; a possible D gene is TRBD1 (5 bases). With 3 bases removed from V and 4 bases from J, the gap between germline ends came to 12 bases. Germline CDR1 SEHNR, CDR2 FQNEAQ (reference sequence). There are 14 residues in the CDR3. The CDR3 DNA reads as TGTGCCAGCAGCTTCGGGGGGAAGGCCTATGGCTACACCTTC. This encodes CASSFGGKAYGYTF.

The chain recombines TRBV6-5 with TRBJ2-2, with TRBD2 as a possible D gene (5 bases). Germline V gene data show CDR1 as MNHEY and CDR2 as SVGAGI. V was pared by 4 bases and J by 4 bases, with 13 bases between. The CDR3 is 15 residues long. In nucleotides, the CDR3 is TGTGCCAGCAGTTCCCCCGGGATTGCCACCGGGGAGCTGTTTTTT. Protein product: CASSSPGIATGELFF.

The chain joins TRBV5-5 to TRBJ1-2, with D unresolved. The CDR3 sequence is 13 residues long. Trimming shortened V by 3 bases and J by 6 bases, and 12 bases separated the two germline ends. CDR1 is SGHKS and CDR2 is YYEKEE in the germline V gene (reference sequence). The DNA for the CDR3 is TGTGCCAGCAGCTCACCACCGGAGAATGGCTACACCTTC. It yields the protein CASSSPPENGYTF.

This clonotype showed up just a few times. The chain couples TRBV5-1 to TRBJ2-4; 9 bases match TRBD1. This CDR3 spans 14 amino acids. V was clipped by 4 bases and J by 7 bases; unmatched bases: 6. Germline values: CDR1 SGHRS, CDR2 YFSETQ. CDR3 sequence (DNA): TGCGCCAGCAGCCCGGACAGGGGAGACAACATTCAGTACTTC. Protein product: CASSPDRGDNIQYF.

V usage is TRBV12-3 or TRBV12-4 and J usage is TRBJ2-3; 7 nucleotides match TRBD2. This CDR3 is 15 amino acids long. The ends lost 5 bases at V and 6 bases at J; junction bases unmatched: 11. The CDR3: CASSPVGGRGDTQYF. CDR3 DNA: TGTGCCAGCAGTCCCGTCGGCGGGAGAGGGGATACGCAGTATTTT.

CDR3 loop: CASSPNRDSNQPQHF. CDR3 coding DNA: TGTGCCAGCAGCCCGAACCGGGACAGCAATCAGCCCCAGCATTTT. This chain joins TRBV7-9 and TRBJ1-5; a weak D match, TRBD1 (5 bases). Trimming stripped 5 bases from V and 1 base from J, with 12 bases between. The CDR3 covers 15 residues. Germline V gives CDR1 SEHNR, CDR2 FQNEAQ (reference sequence). The whole variable domain, remainder taken from reference TRBV7-9 and TRBJ1-5, is DTGVSQNPRHKITKRGQNVTFRCDPISEHNRLYWYRQTLGQGPEFLTYFQNEAQLEKSRLLSDRFSAERPKGSFSTLEIQRTEQGDSAMYLCASSPNRDSNQPQHFGDGTRLSIL.

The rearrangement uses TRBV4-1 and TRBJ1-2, with TRBD1 as a possible D gene (5 bases). The CDR3 consists of 18 residues. V lost 0 bases to trimming and J lost 8 bases, with 25 bases between them. The V gene's germline CDR1 is MGHRA and CDR2 YSYEKL. CDR3 protein: CASSQESWAGTGSGGYTF. CDR3 coding DNA: TGCGCCAGCAGCCAAGAAAGTTGGGCGGGGACGGGGAGCGGAGGCTACACCTTC.

This clonotype was counted ten times or more. This chain joins TRBV18 and TRBJ2-6; D gene uncertain. The germline V and J ends were trimmed by 0 bases and 2 bases, with 5 bases remaining between them. Per germline, CDR1 KGHSH and CDR2 LQKENI. CDR3 length equals 15 residues. The CDR3 DNA reads TGTGCCAGCTCACCACCACGGGCTGGGGCCAACGTCCTGACTTTC. Translated: CASSPPRAGANVLTF. The full variable domain, in which reference TRBV18 and TRBJ2-6 provide the parts outside the CDR3, is NAGVMQNPRHLVRRRGQEARLRCSPMKGHSHVYWYRQLPEEGLKFMVYLQKENIIDESGMPKERFSAEFPKEGPSILRIQQVVRGDSAAYFCASSPPRAGANVLTFGAGSRLTVL.

The chain couples TRBV9 to TRBJ2-2, with D possibly called TRBD1 or TRBD2 (6 bases each). The CDR3 sequence is 16 residues long. Germline loops: CDR1 SGDLS, CDR2 YYNGEE. The ends were cut back, 0 bases at V and 0 bases at J, with 9 bases in the middle. In DNA, the CDR3 is TGTGCCAGCAGCGTAGGGGGGGCGCCGAACACCGGGGAGCTGTTTTTT. Translation gives CASSVGGAPNTGELFF.

The chain employs TRBV12-3 or TRBV12-4 and TRBJ2-7; D not resolved. The V end lost 3 bases, the J end lost 5 bases, and 14 bases lay between the germline ends. The CDR3 totals 14 residues. The CDR3 nucleotides read TGTGCCAGCAGTTTCAGTAGGGTAAAGCACGAGCAGTACTTC. Amino acids: CASSFSRVKHEQYF.

The genes are TRBV20-1 and TRBJ2-1; maybe TRBD1 (6 bases). The CDR3 runs 13 residues. V was pared by 6 bases and J by 11 bases, with 20 bases between. Germline lookup yields CDR1 DFQATT and CDR2 SNEGSKA (reference sequence). CDR3 bases: TGCAGTGCGGCCGGGACACAGTTATTTAAGCAGTTCTTC. Its protein product is CSAAGTQLFKQFF.

This rearrangement joins TRBV12-3 or TRBV12-4 to TRBJ2-7; D is perhaps TRBD1 (5 bases). V lost 3 bases to trimming and J lost 2 bases, with 14 bases between them. The CDR3 has 15 amino acids. In nucleotides, the CDR3 is TGTGCCAGCAGTTTCCCCCAGGGCTTTACCTACGAGCAGTACTTC. Translating it yields CASSFPQGFTYEQYF.

The chain employs TRBV20-1 and TRBJ1-2, with 9 bases identical to TRBD1. This CDR3 is 14 amino acids long. V shed 0 bases, J shed 7 bases, and the junction held 6 bases outside the gene matches. Germline V gives CDR1 DFQATT, CDR2 SNEGSKA (reference sequence). The CDR3 region has the DNA TGCAGTGCTAGAGAGGAGACAGGGGGTTCTGGCTACACCTTC. Protein product: CSAREETGGSGYTF.

The genes are TRBV29-1 and TRBJ2-5; perhaps TRBD1 as D (5 bases). V lost 4 bases and J lost 5, with 17 bases in between. CDR1 and CDR2 from the germline V gene are SQVTM and ANQGSEA. The CDR3 is 14 residues long. In DNA, the CDR3 is TGCAGCGTTGGGTCAGCAGGGTGGTCGGAGACCCAGTACTTC. Residues: CSVGSAGWSETQYF.

The genes are TRBV20-1 and TRBJ2-5; 7 nucleotides align to TRBD1. The CDR3 spans 13 residues. Trimming took 1 base from V and 10 from J; bases not matched to a gene: 9. CDR1 is DFQATT, CDR2 SNEGSKA, per germline (reference sequence). DNA of the CDR3: TGCAGTGCTAGAGTAGACAGGGCAAAGGGCCAGTACTTC. Its protein product is CSARVDRAKGQYF.

This clonotype was observed a single time. The chain has TRBV4-1 and TRBJ2-5, with a tentative D call TRBD2 (6 bases). CDR1 is MGHRA and CDR2 is YSYEKL in the germline V gene. This CDR3 is 19 amino acids long. The ends were cut back, 0 bases at V and 4 bases at J, with 24 bases in the middle. CDR3 in amino acids: CASSQEGLGSGVSRETQYF. The CDR3 bases are TGCGCCAGCAGCCAAGAGGGATTGGGTAGCGGAGTGAGCAGAGAGACCCAGTACTTC.